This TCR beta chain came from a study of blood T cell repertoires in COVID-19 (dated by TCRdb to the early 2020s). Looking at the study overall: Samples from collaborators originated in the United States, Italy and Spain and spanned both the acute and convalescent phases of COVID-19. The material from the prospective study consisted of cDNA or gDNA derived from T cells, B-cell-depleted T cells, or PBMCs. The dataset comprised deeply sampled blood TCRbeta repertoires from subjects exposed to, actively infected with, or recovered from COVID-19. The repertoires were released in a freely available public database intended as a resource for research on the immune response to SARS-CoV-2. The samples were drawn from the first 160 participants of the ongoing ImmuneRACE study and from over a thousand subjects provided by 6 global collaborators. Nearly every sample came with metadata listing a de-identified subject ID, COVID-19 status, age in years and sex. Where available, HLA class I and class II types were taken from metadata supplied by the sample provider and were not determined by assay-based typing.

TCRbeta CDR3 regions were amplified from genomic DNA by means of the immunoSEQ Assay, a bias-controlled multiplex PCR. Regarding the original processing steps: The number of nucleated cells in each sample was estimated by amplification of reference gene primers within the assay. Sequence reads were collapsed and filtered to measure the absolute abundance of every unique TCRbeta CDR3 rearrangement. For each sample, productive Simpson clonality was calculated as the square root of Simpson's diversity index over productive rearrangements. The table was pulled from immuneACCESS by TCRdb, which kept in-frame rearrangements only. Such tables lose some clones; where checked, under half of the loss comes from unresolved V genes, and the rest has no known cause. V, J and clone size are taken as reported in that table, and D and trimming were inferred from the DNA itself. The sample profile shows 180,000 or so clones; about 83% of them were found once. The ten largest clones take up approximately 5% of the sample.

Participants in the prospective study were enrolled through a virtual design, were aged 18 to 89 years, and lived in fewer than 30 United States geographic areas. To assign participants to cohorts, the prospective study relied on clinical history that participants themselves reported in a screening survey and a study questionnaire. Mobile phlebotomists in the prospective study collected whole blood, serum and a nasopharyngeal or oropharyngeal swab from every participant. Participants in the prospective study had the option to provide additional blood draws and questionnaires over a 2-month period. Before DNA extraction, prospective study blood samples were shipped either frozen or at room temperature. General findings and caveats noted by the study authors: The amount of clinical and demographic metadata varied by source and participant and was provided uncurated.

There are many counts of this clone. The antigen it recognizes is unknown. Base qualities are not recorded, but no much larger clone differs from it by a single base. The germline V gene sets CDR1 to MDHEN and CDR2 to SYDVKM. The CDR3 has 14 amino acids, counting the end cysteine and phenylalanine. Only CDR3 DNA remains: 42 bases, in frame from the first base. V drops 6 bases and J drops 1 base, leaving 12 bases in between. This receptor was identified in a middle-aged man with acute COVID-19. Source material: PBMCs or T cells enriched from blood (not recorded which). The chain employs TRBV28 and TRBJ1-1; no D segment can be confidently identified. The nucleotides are TGTGCCAGCAGGGCAGGTGATGAGAACACTGAAGCTTTCTTT. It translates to CASRAGDENTEAFF.